Sequencing of this T cell receptor (beta chain) was carried out in a study of identical twins. Study observations and caveats: Researchers caution that invariant MAIT and iNKT cells could partly confound zero-insertion analyses.

TCRdb reprocessed the 5' RACE reads via MiXCR and lists one record per CDR3 protein. The sample lists 520,000 or so distinct CDR3 sequences; roughly a fifth were seen once. This clonotype has a handful of counts. Its antigen is not known. This CDR3 has 14 amino acids. Trimming cost V 0 bases and J 5 bases, with 11 bases left between them. Looked up from germline, CDR1 is SGHRS and CDR2 is YFSETQ. The data also belong to a second study, concerning T cells expressing NK-cell markers.

Source material: CD4+ T cells sorted from blood. This chain joins TRBV5-1 and TRBJ1-2; D is undetermined. The receptor was isolated from a woman aged 18-35 years in good health. The CDR3: CASSLDDIAYGYTF. In nucleotides, the CDR3 is TGCGCCAGCAGCTTGGACGACATAGCATATGGCTACACCTTC.